A single T cell receptor (beta chain) is shown here with its context. Its antigen is not known. This sample was taken from a study of Tregs in tolerant kidney transplant recipients. Study results and limitations: Some patients' samples used different primers over time, so nucleotide sequences weren't comparable.

The method was immunoSEQ multiplex PCR; TCRdb's version includes in-frame clones alone and lacks a portion of them. The table records tens of thousands of clones, around 87% of them present only once. The CDR3 runs 13 residues. V was trimmed by 1 base and J by 4 bases, leaving 8 bases between them. Germline CDR1 reads SGDLS; CDR2 reads YYNGEE. Mixed chimerism was transient after nonmyeloablative marrow transplants from related graft donors. Unstimulated regulatory T cells (CD4+CD25+CD127-), CD4+CD25- non-regulatory cells, CD4 and CD8 cells were FACS-sorted from thawed PBMCs. The V and J genes are TRBV9 and TRBJ1-2; D unresolved. The receptor was derived from a human patient who received a combined kidney and bone marrow transplant. Some T cells may have come from the graft donor. This specimen was CD4+ T cells from blood (PBMCs), taken 6 months after the transplant. CDR3 protein: CASSVTAVYGYTF. CDR3 coding DNA: TGTGCCAGCAGCGTAACAGCCGTCTATGGCTACACCTTC. Combining the CDR3 with reference TRBV9 and TRBJ1-2 gives the whole variable domain DSGVTQTPKHLITATGQRVTLRCSPRSGDLSVYWYQQSLDQGLQFLIQYYNGEERAKGNILERFSAQQFPDLHSELNLSSLELGDSALYFCASSVTAVYGYTFGSGTRLTVV.